This TCR beta chain originates from a study of OX40 agonist ivuxolimab in advanced cancers. Study context: A diagnosis of hepatocellular carcinoma, melanoma, renal cell or head and neck cancer was present in dose-escalation patients.

The method was immunoSEQ multiplex PCR; TCRdb's version includes in-frame clones alone and lacks a portion of them. The sample gives tens of thousands of clones, 90% of which show up once; about 0.51% is in the top ten. Comments on this clone: Its cognate antigen is unknown.

The CDR3 covers 15 residues. The ends lost 5 bases at V and 7 bases at J; junction bases unmatched: 13. From germline, CDR1 is SGHNT and CDR2 YYREEE (reference sequence). The study, taken as a whole, reports: The CD4+ and CD8+ T cells in the blood had expanded clonally by week 6 at 0.1 to 3.0 mg/kg. Certain nonresponders additionally had low normalized T-cell clonal expansion.

The cohort excluded patients with autoimmune disease history or systemic immunosuppression. The chain combines TRBV5-4 with TRBJ2-3; 7 bases are a match to TRBD2. The clonotype was recovered from an adult with an advanced solid tumor such as melanoma, head and neck, liver or kidney cancer. The sample consisted of CD4+ or CD8+ T cells sorted from blood, taken in a trial of the OX40 agonist ivuxolimab. The chain's CDR3 is CASRPGREPSYTQYF. The CDR3 DNA is TGTGCCAGCAGGCCGGGGCGGGAGCCCTCTTATACGCAGTATTTT.